The clone carrying this TCR beta chain was recorded only once. Its specificity is unknown. Sequenced by immunoSEQ multiplex PCR; TCRdb stores in-frame clones only, minus some. The sample lists some 150,000 clones; roughly 85% were seen once. The data stem from a study of T cell responses to AZD1222 COVID-19 vaccine. Study observations and caveats: None of the repertoires were sampled until the peak T cell response had passed. Clonal diversity may have been underestimated in mostly white British donors.

V lost 1 base to trimming and J lost 3 bases, with 19 bases between them. Looked up from germline, CDR1 is MGHDK and CDR2 is SYGVNS. CDR3 length: 17 amino acids. The chain recombines TRBV25-1 with TRBJ2-7, with no clear D. This clonotype was sampled from an adult in good health. This specimen consisted of peripheral blood, obtained on day 0 of AZD1222 vaccination. CDR3 coding DNA: TGTGCCAGCAGTGAATCCCGAGACACCCCCCCTTTCTACGAGCAGTACTTC. Its protein is CASSESRDTPPFYEQYF.